This TCR beta chain appears in the sequencing data of a study of identical twins. The junction had 5 bases not matched to a gene; V was cut back by 10 bases and J by 0 bases. Germline V gene data show CDR1 as WSHSY and CDR2 as SAAADI. This CDR3 comprises 16 residues. TCRdb called the 5' RACE reads again in MiXCR, with one record for every CDR3 protein. This sample has roughly 240,000 distinct CDR3 sequences; about 7.3% occur once, and the top ten carry 3% to 4.5%. Another study also made use of these data, one on yellow fever vaccine responses in identical twins.

The sample taken for sequencing was memory (CD45RO+) T cells sorted from blood. The J gene is TRBJ1-6, the V gene TRBV10-2, with TRBD1 identical over 11 bases. This sequence originates from a woman aged 18-29 years in good health. CDR3 residues: CATGQGASSYNSPLHF. DNA of the CDR3: TGCGCCACTGGACAGGGGGCATCCTCCTATAATTCACCCCTCCACTTT.